Listed below are T cell receptor beta chains from one sample, sequenced in a study of blood T cell repertoires in COVID-19. Sequenced by immunoSEQ multiplex PCR; TCRdb stores in-frame clones only, minus some. The data hold roughly 100,000 clones, with roughly 79% observed a single time. Sample: peripheral blood. Receptor source: a woman aged 70-85 years with acute or convalescent COVID-19. Both conserved end residues are part of each CDR3. A D gene is named only where the DNA matches it firmly. Only some rows state a clone size, as once, few, many or a class for expanded clones.

CDR3 DNA: TGTGCCAGCAGCTTGCAGGGGACGTATGAGCAGTTCTTC
CDR3 protein: CASSLQGTYEQFF
clone size: NA
D gene: NA
V gene: TRBV7-9
J gene: TRBJ2-1

CDR3 DNA: TGTGCCATCAGTGAGTCCGGCAGGGCGCTACTTCGAGACACCGGGGAGCTGTTTTTT
CDR3 protein: CAISESGRALLRDTGELFF
clone size: NA
D gene: NA
V gene: TRBV10-3
J gene: TRBJ2-2

CDR3 DNA: TGTGCCAGCAGCCCACAGGGATATAATTCACCCCTCCACTTT
CDR3 protein: CASSPQGYNSPLHF
clone size: NA
D gene: NA
V gene: TRBV27
J gene: TRBJ1-6

CDR3 DNA: TGCGCCAGCACCGAAGGGACAGCGGCTTTCTTT
CDR3 protein: CASTEGTAAFF
clone size: NA
D gene: TRBD1
V gene: TRBV10-2
J gene: TRBJ1-1

CDR3 DNA: TGTGCCAGCAGCGCCCAAGTAGGAGGGACCTATAATTCACCCCTCCACTTT
CDR3 protein: CASSAQVGGTYNSPLHF
clone size: once
D gene: NA
V gene: TRBV9
J gene: TRBJ1-6

CDR3 DNA: TGTGCCATCGGGGGAGGGCCTTTATTTAAAGCTTTCTTT
CDR3 protein: CAIGGGPLFKAFF
clone size: NA
D gene: NA
V gene: TRBV7-9
J gene: TRBJ1-1

CDR3 DNA: TGTGCCAGCAGCCCGGGACAGGGCGAGCAGTACTTC
CDR3 protein: CASSPGQGEQYF
clone size: NA
D gene: TRBD1
V gene: TRBV7-9
J gene: TRBJ2-7

CDR3 DNA: TGTGCCAGCAGCGGAGGACAGGGGAGCTCCTACGAGCAGTACTTC
CDR3 protein: CASSGGQGSSYEQYF
clone size: once
D gene: TRBD1
V gene: TRBV7-2
J gene: TRBJ2-7

CDR3 DNA: TGTGCCAGCAGCCCTCCAGGGTCCCCCAATCAGCCCCAGCATTTT
CDR3 protein: CASSPPGSPNQPQHF
clone size: NA
D gene: NA
V gene: TRBV28
J gene: TRBJ1-5

CDR3 DNA: TGTGCCAGCAGCTCTGGGACAGGGCAAATGAACACTGAAGCTTTCTTT
CDR3 protein: CASSSGTGQMNTEAFF
clone size: few
D gene: TRBD1
V gene: TRBV7-6
J gene: TRBJ1-1

CDR3 DNA: TGTGCCAGTTCCCCCAGGGGGCTGGGGCACAATCAGCCCCAGCATTTT
CDR3 protein: CASSPRGLGHNQPQHF
clone size: few
D gene: TRBD1
V gene: TRBV2
J gene: TRBJ1-5

CDR3 DNA: TGTGCCAGCAGCCCCGTGGGATCGGGAGGCTACACCTTC
CDR3 protein: CASSPVGSGGYTF
clone size: few
D gene: NA
V gene: TRBV5-4
J gene: TRBJ1-2

CDR3 DNA: TGCGCCAGCAGCTTGGGGGGAGGTGCAGGCAACTCCTACGAGCAGTACTTC
CDR3 protein: CASSLGGGAGNSYEQYF
clone size: NA
D gene: NA
V gene: TRBV5-1
J gene: TRBJ2-7

CDR3 DNA: TGTGCCAGCGAGTCGAATCTAGCGGGGGGCACCGGGGAGCTGTTTTTT
CDR3 protein: CASESNLAGGTGELFF
clone size: NA
D gene: TRBD2
V gene: TRBV19
J gene: TRBJ2-2

CDR3 DNA: TGCGCCAGCCACGGCGGGAGCTCCTACAATGAGCAGTTCTTC
CDR3 protein: CASHGGSSYNEQFF
clone size: NA
D gene: TRBD2
V gene: TRBV5-1
J gene: TRBJ2-1

CDR3 DNA: TGTGCCAGCAGTAATCCAAAAAAGCCTGGCTACACCTTC
CDR3 protein: CASSNPKKPGYTF
clone size: NA
D gene: NA
V gene: TRBV12-3/TRBV12-4
J gene: TRBJ1-2

CDR3 DNA: TGTGCCAGCAGCTCCAACAGGGGGCGAACTGAAGCTTTCTTT
CDR3 protein: CASSSNRGRTEAFF
clone size: NA
D gene: TRBD1
V gene: TRBV7-2
J gene: TRBJ1-1

CDR3 DNA: TGCGCCAGCAGCCAAGATATGAGACAGGGTTTTTACGAGCAGTACTTC
CDR3 protein: CASSQDMRQGFYEQYF
clone size: few
D gene: TRBD1
V gene: TRBV4-1
J gene: TRBJ2-7

CDR3 DNA: TGTGCCAGTAGTACGACAGGGAATAGCAATCAGCCCCAGCATTTT
CDR3 protein: CASSTTGNSNQPQHF
clone size: NA
D gene: TRBD1
V gene: TRBV19
J gene: TRBJ1-5

CDR3 DNA: TGTGCCAGCAGCGCCCCCGGGACAACTCCCGTCGAGCAGTACTTC
CDR3 protein: CASSAPGTTPVEQYF
clone size: NA
D gene: NA
V gene: TRBV9
J gene: TRBJ2-7

CDR3 DNA: TGTGCCAGCAGCCTCGACAGGGGAGCTCCCTTCTTC
CDR3 protein: CASSLDRGAPFF
clone size: once
D gene: TRBD1
V gene: TRBV7-9
J gene: TRBJ1-2

CDR3 DNA: TGTGCCAGCAGTTCGGACAGGGGAGGCCAAGAGACCCAGTACTTC
CDR3 protein: CASSSDRGGQETQYF
clone size: NA
D gene: TRBD1
V gene: TRBV2
J gene: TRBJ2-5

CDR3 DNA: TGTGCCAGCAGCTTAGCCAGACAGGGGGCGGTTGGCACTGAAGCTTTCTTT
CDR3 protein: CASSLARQGAVGTEAFF
clone size: NA
D gene: TRBD1
V gene: TRBV7-8
J gene: TRBJ1-1

CDR3 DNA: TGTGCCAGTAGTATAGCTCTAGCGGGGTTATACAATGAGCAGTTCTTC
CDR3 protein: CASSIALAGLYNEQFF
clone size: NA
D gene: TRBD2
V gene: TRBV19
J gene: TRBJ2-1

CDR3 DNA: TGTGCCAGCAGTCCGTTCGGGGCTAGCGGAAGCTACGAGCAGTACTTC
CDR3 protein: CASSPFGASGSYEQYF
clone size: NA
D gene: TRBD2
V gene: TRBV28
J gene: TRBJ2-7

CDR3 DNA: TGTGCCAGCAGATTAGACAGGGGGCTAACTGAAGCTTTCTTT
CDR3 protein: CASRLDRGLTEAFF
clone size: few
D gene: TRBD1
V gene: TRBV2
J gene: TRBJ1-1

CDR3 DNA: TGTGCCAGCAGCTTAGCGGAGCCCTACAATGAGCAGTTCTTC
CDR3 protein: CASSLAEPYNEQFF
clone size: NA
D gene: NA
V gene: TRBV7-6
J gene: TRBJ2-1

CDR3 DNA: TGTGCCAGCAGTTACTCGCGGGGACCTAACTATGGCTACACCTTC
CDR3 protein: CASSYSRGPNYGYTF
clone size: NA
D gene: NA
V gene: TRBV6-2/TRBV6-3
J gene: TRBJ1-2

CDR3 DNA: TGTGCCAGCAGTTGGGACAGGGCGGTTTTCACTGAAGCTTTCTTT
CDR3 protein: CASSWDRAVFTEAFF
clone size: NA
D gene: TRBD1
V gene: TRBV6-5
J gene: TRBJ1-1

CDR3 DNA: TGTGCCAGCAGCCGGGCGGGACGAGGCGGGGAGCTGTTTTTT
CDR3 protein: CASSRAGRGGELFF
clone size: NA
D gene: NA
V gene: TRBV7-3
J gene: TRBJ2-2

CDR3 DNA: TGCGCCAGCAGCCAAGGGTTAGCGGGTCTCGGGGGCGAGCAGTACTTC
CDR3 protein: CASSQGLAGLGGEQYF
clone size: NA
D gene: TRBD2
V gene: TRBV4-3
J gene: TRBJ2-7

CDR3 DNA: TGTGCCAGCAGCTTACGGGACTCCCCCTTAACCAGTCAGCCCCAGCATTTT
CDR3 protein: CASSLRDSPLTSQPQHF
clone size: NA
D gene: NA
V gene: TRBV5-5
J gene: TRBJ1-5

CDR3 DNA: TGTGCCAGCAGTTTATGGGGAGGAGAAGCCAAAAACATTCAGTACTTC
CDR3 protein: CASSLWGGEAKNIQYF
clone size: NA
D gene: NA
V gene: TRBV27
J gene: TRBJ2-4

CDR3 DNA: TGTGCCAGCAGCTTAGGGACAGGGGATTCACCCCTCCACTTT
CDR3 protein: CASSLGTGDSPLHF
clone size: NA
D gene: TRBD1
V gene: TRBV7-9
J gene: TRBJ1-6

CDR3 DNA: TGCGCCAGCAGCCAAGATCTGGACAGGGGGCTGGGTGAAAAACTGTTTTTT
CDR3 protein: CASSQDLDRGLGEKLFF
clone size: NA
D gene: TRBD1
V gene: TRBV4-3
J gene: TRBJ1-4

CDR3 DNA: TGTGCCAGCTCACCTGGGACTAGCGGGAGTAGCTGGGAGCTGTTTTTT
CDR3 protein: CASSPGTSGSSWELFF
clone size: NA
D gene: TRBD2
V gene: TRBV18
J gene: TRBJ2-2

CDR3 DNA: TGTGCCAGCAGCTTAGACGGGACAGGGGGCGTCACTGAAGCTTTCTTT
CDR3 protein: CASSLDGTGGVTEAFF
clone size: NA
D gene: TRBD1
V gene: TRBV5-8
J gene: TRBJ1-1

CDR3 DNA: TGTGCCACCAGCAGAGGGGCCGACATGAACACTGAAGCTTTCTTT
CDR3 protein: CATSRGADMNTEAFF
clone size: many
D gene: NA
V gene: TRBV15
J gene: TRBJ1-1